This T cell receptor (beta chain) was documented in a study of T cell responses to AZD1222 COVID-19 vaccine. Profiled with immunoSEQ multiplex PCR; TCRdb holds only in-frame clones, not every one. The sample has 85,000 to 90,000 clones; about 90% are singletons. The sequences come from peripheral blood, collected on day 0 of MenACWY control vaccination. The sequence derives from an adult in good health.

This CDR3 is CASSQDPSRYEQYF. The CDR3 nucleotides are TGCGCCAGCAGCCAAGATCCTAGCAGGTACGAGCAGTACTTC. The V and J genes are TRBV4-1 and TRBJ2-7, with D possibly being TRBD2 (5 bases). Germline CDR1 MGHRA, CDR2 YSYEKL. V dropped 0 bases and J dropped 4 bases, with 10 bases sitting between them. The CDR3 sequence is 14 residues long.